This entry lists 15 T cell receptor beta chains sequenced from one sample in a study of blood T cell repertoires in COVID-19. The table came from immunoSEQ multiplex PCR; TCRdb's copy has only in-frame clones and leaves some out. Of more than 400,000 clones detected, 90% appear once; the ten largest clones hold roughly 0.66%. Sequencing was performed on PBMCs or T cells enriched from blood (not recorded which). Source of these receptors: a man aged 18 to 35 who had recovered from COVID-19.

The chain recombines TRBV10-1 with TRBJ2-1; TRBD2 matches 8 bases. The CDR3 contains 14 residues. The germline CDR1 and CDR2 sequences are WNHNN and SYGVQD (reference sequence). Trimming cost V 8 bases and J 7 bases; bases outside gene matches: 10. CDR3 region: CASSRSSGENEQFF. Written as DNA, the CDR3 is TGCGCCAGCTCCCGGAGTAGCGGGGAAAATGAGCAGTTCTTC.

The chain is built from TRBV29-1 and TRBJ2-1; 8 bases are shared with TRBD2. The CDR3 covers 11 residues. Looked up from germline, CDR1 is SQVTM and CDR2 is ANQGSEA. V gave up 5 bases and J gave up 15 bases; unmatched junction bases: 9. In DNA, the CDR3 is TGCAGCGTTCTGAGGGGTCGGGAGGGGTTCTTC. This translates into CSVLRGREGFF.

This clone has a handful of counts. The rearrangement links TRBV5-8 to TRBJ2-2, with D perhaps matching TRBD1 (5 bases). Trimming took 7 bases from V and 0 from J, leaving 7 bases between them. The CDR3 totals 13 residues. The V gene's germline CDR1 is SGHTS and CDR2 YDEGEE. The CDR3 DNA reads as TGTGCCAGCGACAGCGCGAACACCGGGGAGCTGTTTTTT. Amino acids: CASDSANTGELFF.

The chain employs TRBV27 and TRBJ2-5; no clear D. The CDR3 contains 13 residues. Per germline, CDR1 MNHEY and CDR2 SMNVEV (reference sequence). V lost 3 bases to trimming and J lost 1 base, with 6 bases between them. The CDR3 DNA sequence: TGTGCCAGCAGTTTCTTAGCCCAAGAGACCCAGTACTTC. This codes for CASSFLAQETQYF.

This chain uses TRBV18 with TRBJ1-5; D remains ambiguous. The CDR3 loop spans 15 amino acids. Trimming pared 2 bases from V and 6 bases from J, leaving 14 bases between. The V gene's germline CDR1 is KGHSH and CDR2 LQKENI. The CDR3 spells CASSPSGILVQPQHF. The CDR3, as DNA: TGTGCCAGCTCACCATCCGGGATTTTAGTTCAGCCCCAGCATTTT.

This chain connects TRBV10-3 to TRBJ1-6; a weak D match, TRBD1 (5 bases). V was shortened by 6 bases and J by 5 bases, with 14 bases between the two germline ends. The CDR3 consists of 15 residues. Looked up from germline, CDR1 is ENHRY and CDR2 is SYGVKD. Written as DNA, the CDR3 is TGTGCCATCAGCGAATCGGGGGGGGATAATTCACCCCTCCACTTT. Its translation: CAISESGGDNSPLHF.

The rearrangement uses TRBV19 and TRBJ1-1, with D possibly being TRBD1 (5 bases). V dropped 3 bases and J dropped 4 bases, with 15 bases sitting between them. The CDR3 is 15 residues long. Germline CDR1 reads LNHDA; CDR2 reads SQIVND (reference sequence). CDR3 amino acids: CASSISVGGVTEAFF. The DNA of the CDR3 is TGTGCCAGTAGTATCTCGGTTGGGGGGGTCACTGAAGCTTTCTTT.

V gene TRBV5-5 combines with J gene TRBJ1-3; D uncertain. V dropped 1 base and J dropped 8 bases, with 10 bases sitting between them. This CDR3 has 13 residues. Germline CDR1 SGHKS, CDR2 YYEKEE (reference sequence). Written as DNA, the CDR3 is TGTGCCAGCAGCTTGTCGTGGCCAGACACCATATATTTT. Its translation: CASSLSWPDTIYF.

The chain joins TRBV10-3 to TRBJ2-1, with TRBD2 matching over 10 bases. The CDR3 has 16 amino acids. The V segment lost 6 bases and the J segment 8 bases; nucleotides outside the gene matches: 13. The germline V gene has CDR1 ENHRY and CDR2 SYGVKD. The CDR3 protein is CAIREGASGGRDEQFF. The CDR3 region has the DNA TGTGCCATCAGAGAGGGGGCTAGCGGGGGACGCGATGAGCAGTTCTTC.

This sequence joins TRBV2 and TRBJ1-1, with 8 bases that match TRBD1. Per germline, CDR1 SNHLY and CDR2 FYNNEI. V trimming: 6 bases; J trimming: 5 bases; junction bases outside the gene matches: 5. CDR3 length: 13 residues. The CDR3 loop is CASRTGARTEAFF. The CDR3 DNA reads TGTGCCAGCAGGACAGGGGCGCGAACTGAAGCTTTCTTT.

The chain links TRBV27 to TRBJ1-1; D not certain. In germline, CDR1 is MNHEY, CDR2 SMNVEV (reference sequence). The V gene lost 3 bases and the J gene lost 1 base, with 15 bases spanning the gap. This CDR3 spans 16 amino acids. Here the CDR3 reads CASSLMAAASNTEAFF. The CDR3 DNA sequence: TGTGCCAGCAGTTTGATGGCGGCAGCCTCGAACACTGAAGCTTTCTTT.

This CDR3 reads CASSITSGINEQFF. CDR3 DNA: TGTGCCAGCTCCATAACTAGCGGGATCAATGAGCAGTTCTTC. The chain is built from TRBV18 and TRBJ2-1; 10 nucleotides line up with TRBD2. Germline CDR1 and CDR2: KGHSH and LQKENI. The V and J ends lost 6 bases and 6 bases, in that order; junction bases with no gene match: 5. CDR3 length equals 14 residues.

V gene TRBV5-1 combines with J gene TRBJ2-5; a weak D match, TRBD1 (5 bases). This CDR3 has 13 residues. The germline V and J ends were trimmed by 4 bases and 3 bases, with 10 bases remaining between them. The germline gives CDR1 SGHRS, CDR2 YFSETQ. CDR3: CASSPDREETQYF. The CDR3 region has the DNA TGCGCCAGCAGCCCAGACAGAGAAGAGACCCAGTACTTC.

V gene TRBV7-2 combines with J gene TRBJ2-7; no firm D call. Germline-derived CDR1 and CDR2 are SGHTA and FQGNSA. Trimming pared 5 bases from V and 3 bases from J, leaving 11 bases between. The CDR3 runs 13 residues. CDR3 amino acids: CASSPSLDYEQYF. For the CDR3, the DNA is TGTGCCAGCAGCCCCTCCTTAGACTACGAGCAGTACTTC.

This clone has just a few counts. The CDR3 loop is CASSEYNTGELFF. CDR3 in DNA: TGTGCCAGCAGTGAATATAATACCGGGGAGCTGTTTTTT. The rearrangement uses TRBV25-1 and TRBJ2-2; D gene uncertain. V lost 0 bases to trimming and J lost 5 bases, with 4 bases between them. The CDR3 totals 13 residues. The V gene's germline CDR1 is MGHDK and CDR2 SYGVNS.